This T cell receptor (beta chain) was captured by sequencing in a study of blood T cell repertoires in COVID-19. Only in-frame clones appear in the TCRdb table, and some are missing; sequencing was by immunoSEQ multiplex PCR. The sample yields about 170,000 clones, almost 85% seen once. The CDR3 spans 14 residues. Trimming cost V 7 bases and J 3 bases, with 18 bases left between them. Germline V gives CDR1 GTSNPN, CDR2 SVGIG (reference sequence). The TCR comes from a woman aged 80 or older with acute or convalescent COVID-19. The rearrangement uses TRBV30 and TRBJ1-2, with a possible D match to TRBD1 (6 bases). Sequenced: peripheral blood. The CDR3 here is CAFLNKGGDYGYTF. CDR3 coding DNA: TGTGCCTTCTTAAACAAGGGGGGGGACTATGGCTACACCTTC.